The 25 T cell receptor beta chains in this list originate from one sample, sequenced in a study of T cell responses to AZD1222 COVID-19 vaccine. Produced via immunoSEQ multiplex PCR; TCRdb's table is partial and in-frame only. This sample carries over 150,000 clones, 70% to 90% of them seen once, and the ten largest clones take approximately 0.49%. Specimen: peripheral blood, collected on day 0 of AZD1222 vaccination. The receptors originated from an adult in good health.

This sequence joins TRBV5-4 and TRBJ1-5, with D possibly being TRBD1 (5 bases). The CDR3 sequence is 13 residues long. V lost 4 bases and J lost 13, with 18 bases in between. CDR1 and CDR2 from the germline V gene are SGHNT and YYREEE (reference sequence). The CDR3, as DNA: TGTGCCAGCAGCCAGTGGGGTGGGACGGATCAGCATTTT. This translates into CASSQWGGTDQHF.

The chain carries TRBV10-3 and TRBJ2-7; TRBD1 is a possible D gene (5 bases). Germline assignment: CDR1 ENHRY and CDR2 SYGVKD. Deletions cut 2 bases from V and 1 base from J, with 12 bases between. This CDR3 is built from 15 residues. The CDR3 DNA sequence: TGTGCCATCAGTGAGGGGGCTGTAAGATCCTACGAGCAGTACTTC. Protein product: CAISEGAVRSYEQYF.

J is TRBJ2-1 and V is TRBV27; the D is unclear. This CDR3 has 14 amino acids. CDR1 and CDR2 from the germline V gene are MNHEY and SMNVEV (reference sequence). V was trimmed by 5 bases and J by 7 bases, leaving 15 bases between them. The CDR3 loop reads CASSPTPPRNEQFF. DNA for the CDR3: TGTGCCAGCAGTCCTACCCCCCCTAGGAATGAGCAGTTCTTC.

The chain joins TRBV5-1 to TRBJ2-1, with D perhaps TRBD1 (6 bases). The V and J ends lost 4 bases and 3 bases respectively, with 17 bases between them. The CDR3 loop spans 16 amino acids. Germline loops: CDR1 SGHRS, CDR2 YFSETQ. DNA of the CDR3: TGCGCCAGCAGCCAGGACAGCCTTGACTACTACAATGAGCAGTTCTTC. This encodes CASSQDSLDYYNEQFF. The entire variable domain, with the rest obtained from reference TRBV5-1 and TRBJ2-1, is as follows: KAGVTQTPRYLIKTRGQQVTLSCSPISGHRSVSWYQQTPGQGLQFLFEYFSETQRNKGNFPGRFSGRQFSNSRSEMNVSTLELGDSALYLCASSQDSLDYYNEQFFGPGTRLTVL.

The gene calls are TRBV9 and TRBJ2-3, with 12 bases lining up with TRBD2. This CDR3 spans 24 amino acids. J lost 6 bases, V lost 3 bases, and 32 bases had no gene match. The germline gives CDR1 SGDLS, CDR2 YYNGEE. The CDR3: CASSGSGHRGPEPSGRASIDTQYF. The CDR3 DNA is TGTGCCAGCAGCGGAAGCGGTCACAGGGGCCCAGAACCTAGCGGGAGGGCCAGTATTGATACGCAGTATTTT.

This sequence joins TRBV7-9 and TRBJ2-1; TRBD2 matches 8 bases. Trimming cost V 3 bases and J 5 bases; bases outside gene matches: 3. CDR1 is SEHNR, CDR2 FQNEAQ, per germline (reference sequence). This CDR3 spans 14 amino acids. CDR3 nucleotides: TGTGCCAGCAGCTTGCGGGGGGCCGACAATGAGCAGTTCTTC. It is translated as CASSLRGADNEQFF.

The chain combines TRBV9 with TRBJ1-1; D is ambiguous. V lost 2 bases and J 7 bases, leaving 12 bases between the germline ends. Germline values: CDR1 SGDLS, CDR2 YYNGEE. The CDR3 is made up of 13 amino acids. The CDR3 here is CASSVATGSEAFF. Here the CDR3 DNA reads TGTGCCAGCAGCGTTGCTACGGGTAGTGAAGCTTTCTTT.

The gene calls are TRBV3-1 (or the pseudogene TRBV3-2) and TRBJ2-7; possibly TRBD2 for D (6 bases). The CDR3 has 13 amino acids. Trimming stripped 5 bases from V and 4 bases from J, with 12 bases between. Germline assignment: CDR1 LGHDT and CDR2 YNNKEL (reference sequence). DNA of the CDR3: TGTGCCAGCAGCTCTCCGGACTATTACGAGCAGTACTTC. Translation gives CASSSPDYYEQYF.

Only one count was recorded for this clone. The chain joins TRBV28 to TRBJ1-5, with TRBD1 matching over 7 bases. CDR1 is MDHEN and CDR2 is SYDVKM in the germline V gene. The CDR3 length is 19 residues. The V gene end was trimmed by 6 bases and the J gene end by 1 base; junction bases not matched to a gene: 18. The CDR3 spells CASRPRQGLLGESNQPQHF. CDR3 DNA: TGTGCCAGCAGACCTAGACAGGGCCTCCTAGGGGAGAGCAATCAGCCCCAGCATTTT.

The chain has TRBV6-6 and TRBJ2-6; D call uncertain. V was pared by 0 bases and J by 0 bases, with 6 bases between. Looked up from germline, CDR1 is MNHNY and CDR2 is SVGAGI (reference sequence). This CDR3 has 16 residues. The CDR3 protein is CASSYSQSSGANVLTF. DNA for the CDR3: TGTGCCAGCAGTTACTCACAGAGCTCTGGGGCCAACGTCCTGACTTTC.

The rearrangement joins TRBV6-6 to TRBJ1-2; 12 nucleotides match TRBD1. The junction had 5 bases not matched to a gene; V was cut back by 6 bases and J by 3 bases. Germline-derived CDR1 and CDR2 are MNHNY and SVGAGI (reference sequence). CDR3 size: 15 residues. CDR3 sequence reads: CASSMGQGAHYGYTF. CDR3 nucleotide sequence: TGTGCCAGCAGCATGGGACAGGGGGCCCACTATGGCTACACCTTC.

The V gene is TRBV7-9, the J gene TRBJ1-6; a possible D gene is TRBD1 (6 bases). Between the trimmed V and J ends, which lost 6 bases and 0 bases, there was a span of 9 bases. CDR1 is SEHNR, CDR2 FQNEAQ, per germline (reference sequence). The CDR3 totals 15 residues. The CDR3 DNA is TGTGCCAGCAGTAAGGGGGACTCCTATAATTCACCCCTCCACTTT. Protein product: CASSKGDSYNSPLHF. The complete variable domain, with remaining parts taken from reference TRBV7-9 and TRBJ1-6, reads DTGVSQNPRHKITKRGQNVTFRCDPISEHNRLYWYRQTLGQGPEFLTYFQNEAQLEKSRLLSDRFSAERPKGSFSTLEIQRTEQGDSAMYLCASSKGDSYNSPLHFGNGTRLTVT.

This clone was seen only once. The chain employs TRBV2 and TRBJ1-6, with D maybe TRBD1 (5 bases). V gave up 8 bases and J gave up 7 bases, with 12 bases separating them. The CDR3 is 13 amino acids. Germline assignment: CDR1 SNHLY and CDR2 FYNNEI. For the CDR3, the DNA is TGTGCCAGCTCGGATGGGGGGAATTCACCCCTCCACTTT. It yields the protein CASSDGGNSPLHF.

The chain links TRBV6-2 or TRBV6-3 to TRBJ2-2; no clear D gene. The CDR3 contains 14 residues. Per germline, CDR1 MNHEY and CDR2 SVGEGT. Trimming removed 6 bases from V and 1 base from J, with 9 bases in between. This chain's CDR3 is CASSPWGNTGELFF. The DNA of the CDR3 is TGTGCCAGCAGCCCCTGGGGGAACACCGGGGAGCTGTTTTTT.

The CDR3 sequence is CSASMGGEAFF. CDR3 nucleotide sequence: TGCAGTGCTAGTATGGGGGGGGAAGCTTTCTTT. The rearrangement uses TRBV20-1 and TRBJ1-1, with a weak D call TRBD1 (5 bases). Trimming removed 3 bases from V and 8 bases from J, with 10 bases in between. CDR1 is DFQATT and CDR2 is SNEGSKA in the germline V gene (reference sequence). This CDR3 contains 11 residues.

The chain couples TRBV7-3 to TRBJ2-1, with 9 bases matching TRBD1. Germline trimming cut 4 bases from V and 2 bases from J; bases unmatched to any gene: 3. CDR1 and CDR2 (germline): SGHTA, FQGTGA. CDR3 length equals 15 residues. In DNA form, the CDR3 reads TGTGCCAGCAGCTGGGGGGACAGGGCCTACAATGAGCAGTTCTTC. It specifies CASSWGDRAYNEQFF.

The rearrangement uses TRBV6-5 and TRBJ1-2, with D possibly matching TRBD1 (5 bases). Between the trimmed V and J ends, which lost 11 bases and 6 bases, there was a span of 22 bases. CDR1 is MNHEY and CDR2 is SVGAGI in the germline V gene. The CDR3 totals 14 residues. The CDR3 is CASTPRGKENGYTF. The CDR3 bases are TGTGCCTCCACTCCCCGGGGGAAGGAGAATGGCTACACCTTC.

The rearrangement joins TRBV27 to TRBJ2-1; TRBD1 matches 7 bases. V trimming: 0 bases; J trimming: 0 bases; junction bases outside the gene matches: 2. Germline V lookup: CDR1 MNHEY, CDR2 SMNVEV (reference sequence). There are 16 residues in the CDR3. The CDR3 nucleotides read TGTGCCAGCAGTTTATCGGCAGGGGGCTCCTACAATGAGCAGTTCTTC. Amino acid sequence: CASSLSAGGSYNEQFF.

This clone came up a few times. J is TRBJ1-6 and V is TRBV30; D uncertain. Germline CDR1 reads GTSNPN; CDR2 reads SVGIG (reference sequence). V dropped 0 bases and J dropped 7 bases, with 13 bases sitting between them. The CDR3 sequence is 15 residues long. The CDR3 reads CAWSVSGPGNSPLHF. The DNA for the CDR3 is TGTGCCTGGAGTGTGTCGGGTCCCGGGAATTCACCCCTCCACTTT.

This chain connects TRBV7-8 to TRBJ2-7, with TRBD2 identical over 14 bases. V gave up 5 bases and J gave up 4 bases; unmatched junction bases: 7. Germline CDR1 reads SGHVS; CDR2 reads FQNEAQ. The CDR3 runs to 16 residues. CDR3 bases: TGTGCCAGCAGCATCCCGACTAGCGGGAGGGGTTACGAGCAGTACTTC. Protein: CASSIPTSGRGYEQYF.

This chain uses TRBV27 with TRBJ2-1; the D gene is possibly TRBD1 (6 bases). The CDR3 is 16 amino acids. V gave up 3 bases and J gave up 0 bases, with 12 bases separating them. Germline V gene sequence: CDR1 MNHEY, CDR2 SMNVEV (reference sequence). CDR3 protein: CASSFDRRSSYNEQFF. The CDR3 DNA reads TGTGCCAGCAGTTTCGACAGGAGGAGCTCCTACAATGAGCAGTTCTTC.

In this sample, this clone turned up once. V usage is TRBV3-1 (or the pseudogene TRBV3-2) and J usage is TRBJ2-7; 10 bases fit TRBD1. The V segment lost 2 bases and the J segment 4 bases; nucleotides outside the gene matches: 20. This CDR3 spans 20 amino acids. The germline V gene encodes CDR1 LGHDT and CDR2 YNNKEL (reference sequence). The CDR3 protein is CASSQRALGPSTGGIYEQYF. The CDR3 bases are TGTGCCAGCAGCCAAAGGGCCCTGGGACCATCGACAGGGGGCATTTACGAGCAGTACTTC.

V and J are TRBV7-9 and TRBJ1-3, with D perhaps matching TRBD1 (5 bases). The ends were cut back, 4 bases at V and 0 bases at J, with 13 bases in the middle. The V gene's germline CDR1 is SEHNR and CDR2 FQNEAQ (reference sequence). The CDR3 consists of 16 residues. The CDR3 DNA is TGTGCCAGCAGCTCCGTGGGGGAAAGCTCTGGAAACACCATATATTTT. Translated: CASSSVGESSGNTIYF.

The V gene is TRBV2, the J gene TRBJ2-2; D perhaps matches TRBD1 (5 bases). This CDR3 is built from 15 residues. Germline lookup yields CDR1 SNHLY and CDR2 FYNNEI. The V gene lost 7 bases and the J gene lost 0 bases, with 12 bases spanning the gap. As DNA, the CDR3 is TGTGCCAGCAACACAGGCCCCGCGAACACCGGGGAGCTGTTTTTT. This codes for CASNTGPANTGELFF.

The chain recombines TRBV24-1 with TRBJ2-3; TRBD2 agrees at 13 bases. The trim removed 6 bases at V and 3 bases at J, leaving 11 bases unmatched. The CDR3 has 18 amino acids. CDR1 and CDR2 (germline): KGHDR, SFDVKD. CDR3 DNA: TGTGCCACCAGTTTTGCCGGGACTAGCGGGAAAGTGACAGATACGCAGTATTTT. This gives the protein CATSFAGTSGKVTDTQYF.